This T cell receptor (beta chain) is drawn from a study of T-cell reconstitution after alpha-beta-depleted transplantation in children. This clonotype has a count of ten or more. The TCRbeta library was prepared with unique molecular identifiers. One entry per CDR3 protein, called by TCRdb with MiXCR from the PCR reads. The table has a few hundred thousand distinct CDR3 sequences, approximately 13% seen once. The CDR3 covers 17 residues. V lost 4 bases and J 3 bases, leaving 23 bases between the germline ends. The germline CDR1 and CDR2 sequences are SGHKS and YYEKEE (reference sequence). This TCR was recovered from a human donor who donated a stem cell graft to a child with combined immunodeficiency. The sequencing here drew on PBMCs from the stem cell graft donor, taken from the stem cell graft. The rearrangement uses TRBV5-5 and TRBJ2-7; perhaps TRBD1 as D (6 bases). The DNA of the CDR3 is TGTGCCAGCAGCCGGACAGCCTATACCACAAAGCTCTACGAGCAGTACTTC. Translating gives CASSRTAYTTKLYEQYF.